The 24 T cell receptor beta chains presented below share a single source sample, sequenced in a study of cytomegalovirus exposure and HLA in healthy donors. In the PCR, 60 Vbeta and 13 Jbeta primers were used. Data came from immunoSEQ multiplex PCR; TCRdb stores just in-frame clones and leaves some out. The top ten hold about 9% of the sample, which has approximately 110,000 clones, 55% to 75% seen once. The sequencing sample was made of PBMCs. Every receptor here comes from a man aged 30 to 45 in good health and CMV-seropositive.

The chain couples TRBV4-1 to TRBJ1-3; D gene ambiguous. Germline CDR1 and CDR2: MGHRA and YSYEKL. The CDR3 totals 14 residues. The germline V and J ends were trimmed by 3 bases and 2 bases, with 8 bases remaining between them. CDR3 region: CASSQEFTGNTIYF. The CDR3 DNA reads TGCGCCAGCAGCCAGGAGTTTACTGGAAACACCATATATTTT.

This clone was counted only a few times. The chain uses TRBV2 and TRBJ1-5; TRBD1 might be the D (6 bases). The germline V gene has CDR1 SNHLY and CDR2 FYNNEI. The CDR3 spans 16 residues. V lost 2 bases and J lost 1, with 12 bases in between. The CDR3 here is CASSEQGSRSNQPQHF. Written as DNA, the CDR3 is TGTGCCAGCAGTGAACAGGGGAGTAGAAGCAATCAGCCCCAGCATTTT. Combining the CDR3 with reference TRBV2 and TRBJ1-5 gives the whole variable domain EPEVTQTPSHQVTQMGQEVILRCVPISNHLYFYWYRQILGQKVEFLVSFYNNEISEKSEIFDDQFSVERPDGSNFTLKIRSTKLEDSAMYFCASSEQGSRSNQPQHFGDGTRLSIL.

This chain joins TRBV28 and TRBJ2-7, with 7 bases fitting TRBD1. The CDR3 runs 15 residues. The trim removed 5 bases at V and 2 bases at J, leaving 9 bases unmatched. Germline V gene data show CDR1 as MDHEN and CDR2 as SYDVKM. Here the CDR3 reads CASSEQGPRTYEQYV. CDR3 in DNA: TGTGCCAGCAGTGAACAGGGGCCCCGAACCTACGAGCAGTACGTC.

The chain uses TRBV7-9 and TRBJ1-2; 7 bases are shared with TRBD1. This CDR3 has 14 amino acids. Trimming cost V 1 base and J 6 bases; bases outside gene matches: 5. Germline CDR1 reads SEHNR; CDR2 reads FQNEAQ (reference sequence). Here the CDR3 DNA reads TGTGCCAGCAGCTTAGATAACAGGGGCCATGGCTACACCTTC. Translated, it gives CASSLDNRGHGYTF.

This chain's CDR3 is CASSFQMTGNYGYTF. The CDR3 bases are TGTGCCAGCAGTTTCCAAATGACAGGAAACTATGGCTACACCTTC. The V call is TRBV6-5, the J call TRBJ1-2, with D perhaps TRBD1 (6 bases). Germline V CDR1 and CDR2: MNHEY, SVGAGI. Between the trimmed V and J ends, which lost 4 bases and 2 bases, there was a span of 14 bases. The CDR3 covers 15 residues.

This clone is a singleton in its sample. The V gene is TRBV19, the J gene TRBJ1-2; no clear D. CDR1 is LNHDA and CDR2 is SQIVND in the germline V gene (reference sequence). CDR3 length: 12 residues. The ends were cut back, 7 bases at V and 8 bases at J, with 14 bases in the middle. CDR3 in DNA: TGTGCCAGTAAACGGGAGCTGGTAGGCTACACCTTC. As protein: CASKRELVGYTF.

The chain couples TRBV27 to TRBJ2-3; TRBD2 agrees at 14 bases. The germline V gene has CDR1 MNHEY and CDR2 SMNVEV (reference sequence). This CDR3 region has 16 residues. Trimming at V came to 6 bases and at J to 9 bases, leaving 11 bases not matched to a gene. The CDR3 bases are TGTGCCAGCAGGCCGACTAGCGGGAGGGTCTACAGCACGCAGTATTTT. It encodes CASRPTSGRVYSTQYF.

This sequence joins TRBV9 and TRBJ2-3; perhaps TRBD2 as D (6 bases). The CDR3 has 16 residues. CDR1 is SGDLS and CDR2 is YYNGEE in the germline V gene. With 1 base removed from V and 0 bases from J, the gap between germline ends came to 12 bases. The CDR3 nucleotides read TGTGCCAGCAGCGTAATTGCGGGGTCTAGCACAGATACGCAGTATTTT. This codes for CASSVIAGSSTDTQYF.

The rearrangement uses TRBV6-4 and TRBJ2-5; D may be TRBD2 (5 bases). V lost 2 bases and J lost 5, with 9 bases in between. The CDR3 consists of 13 residues. Germline V gene data show CDR1 as MRHNA and CDR2 as SNTAGT. The CDR3 is CASSDDRGETQYF. The CDR3 DNA follows: TGTGCCAGCAGTGACGACCGGGGTGAGACCCAGTACTTC.

The chain couples TRBV5-1 to TRBJ1-1; D gene unclear. The V gene lost 4 bases and the J gene lost 0 bases, with 10 bases spanning the gap. This CDR3 has 14 residues. Germline assignment: CDR1 SGHRS and CDR2 YFSETQ. For the CDR3, the DNA is TGCGCCAGCAGCGAAATGGAGGTGAACACTGAAGCTTTCTTT. It encodes CASSEMEVNTEAFF.

This sequence joins TRBV9 and TRBJ2-2, with a possible D match to TRBD2 (6 bases). The germline CDR1 and CDR2 sequences are SGDLS and YYNGEE. There are 16 residues in the CDR3. V was shortened by 4 bases and J by 1 base, with 14 bases between the two germline ends. The CDR3 spells CASSFPVGGNTGELFF. In nucleotides, the CDR3 is TGTGCCAGCAGCTTCCCGGTCGGGGGGAACACCGGGGAGCTGTTTTTT.

The chain carries TRBV7-3 and TRBJ2-2, with D tentatively TRBD1 (5 bases). The V end was cut by 4 bases, the J end by 0 bases, with 12 bases between. The CDR3 covers 16 residues. The V gene's germline CDR1 is SGHTA and CDR2 FQGTGA. DNA for the CDR3: TGTGCCAGCAGCTCAACTGGGGCAACGAACACCGGGGAGCTGTTTTTT. This encodes CASSSTGATNTGELFF.

V usage is TRBV9 and J usage is TRBJ1-4, with 9 nucleotides matching TRBD1. CDR3 length equals 15 residues. The germline gives CDR1 SGDLS, CDR2 YYNGEE. With V trimmed by 3 bases and J by 8 bases, 8 bases remained unmatched. CDR3 coding DNA: TGTGCCAGCAGCGAGGGGACAGGGTGGAACGAAAAACTGTTTTTT. Translated, it gives CASSEGTGWNEKLFF.

The V gene is TRBV2, the J gene TRBJ1-5; D ambiguous. This CDR3 has 13 amino acids. From germline, CDR1 is SNHLY and CDR2 FYNNEI. Trimming cost V 4 bases and J 0 bases, with 4 bases left between them. CDR3 in amino acids: CASSADSNQPQHF. DNA for the CDR3: TGTGCCAGCAGTGCAGATAGCAATCAGCCCCAGCATTTT.

The chain links TRBV4-3 to TRBJ1-5, with D possibly matching TRBD1 (5 bases). CDR3 length: 15 residues. Germline V gives CDR1 LGHNA, CDR2 YSLEER. V shed 0 bases and J shed 6 bases, with 12 bases lying between them. This CDR3 is CASSQDRRGRQPQHF. The CDR3, as DNA: TGCGCCAGCAGCCAAGATCGGAGGGGACGTCAGCCCCAGCATTTT.

V gene TRBV28 combines with J gene TRBJ1-4; D possibly corresponds to TRBD1 (5 bases). V lost 5 bases and J 8 bases, leaving 18 bases between the germline ends. Germline CDR1 is MDHEN and CDR2 is SYDVKM. The CDR3 extends over 15 amino acids. CDR3 coding DNA: TGTGCCAGCAGTCTCCAGGGCCCCGGACGAGAAAAACTGTTTTTT. Translation gives CASSLQGPGREKLFF.

This clone appeared a few times. The chain combines TRBV19 with TRBJ2-4; possible D gene TRBD1, 5 bases. The CDR3 runs 15 residues. V was clipped by 5 bases and J by 5 bases, with 16 bases between them. CDR1 is LNHDA, CDR2 SQIVND, per germline (reference sequence). CDR3 in DNA: TGTGCCAGTAGTGCCGACACGCTGGGGCAAAACATTCAGTACTTC. Translating it yields CASSADTLGQNIQYF.

The chain employs TRBV6-5 and TRBJ1-2; 8 nucleotides line up with TRBD1. The length of the CDR3 is 15 residues. Trimming at V came to 2 bases and at J to 0 bases, leaving 2 bases not matched to a gene. Per germline, CDR1 MNHEY and CDR2 SVGAGI. The CDR3 protein is CASSYRDRPNYGYTF. The CDR3 nucleotides read TGTGCCAGCAGTTACCGGGACAGGCCTAACTATGGCTACACCTTC.

The chain couples TRBV7-6 to TRBJ1-1, with TRBD1 matching over 9 bases. This CDR3 has 16 residues. Germline V lookup: CDR1 SGHVS, CDR2 FNYEAQ. Trimming at V came to 5 bases and at J to 1 base, leaving 8 bases not matched to a gene. Written as DNA, the CDR3 is TGTGCCAGCAGCCCGGACAGGGGAGCCAAGAACACTGAAGCTTTCTTT. It codes for CASSPDRGAKNTEAFF.

The chain joins TRBV7-2 to TRBJ1-4, with 7 bases identical to TRBD1. Per the germline V gene, CDR1 is SGHTA and CDR2 is FQGNSA. Trimming took 4 bases from V and 3 from J; bases not matched to a gene: 2. This CDR3 contains 14 residues. The CDR3 sequence is CASSSTGANEKLFF. DNA of the CDR3: TGTGCCAGCAGCTCTACAGGGGCTAATGAAAAACTGTTTTTT.

Only a few counts were recorded for this clone. The chain combines TRBV29-1 with TRBJ1-3, with no clear D. This CDR3 contains 15 residues. Germline V gene lookup returns CDR1 SQVTM and CDR2 ANQGSEA. Between the trimmed V and J ends, which lost 0 bases and 1 base, there was a span of 10 bases. This chain's CDR3 is CSVEDRSGSGNTIYF. In DNA, the CDR3 is TGCAGCGTTGAAGATAGGTCGGGATCTGGAAACACCATATATTTT.

Only one count was recorded for this clone. This sequence joins TRBV11-2 and TRBJ2-1; D is possibly TRBD1 (5 bases). Germline V gene lookup returns CDR1 SGHAT and CDR2 FQNNGV. The CDR3 has 16 amino acids. V lost 5 bases and J 10 bases, leaving 24 bases between the germline ends. CDR3 bases: TGTGCCAGCAGCGCGAACACCAGGGTGTCCTACAGGGAGCAGTTCTTC. It translates to CASSANTRVSYREQFF.

This rearrangement joins TRBV7-2 to TRBJ2-5, with 12 bases aligning to TRBD2. From germline, CDR1 is SGHTA and CDR2 FQGNSA. This CDR3 contains 15 residues. J gave up 5 bases and V 1 base, and 2 bases lay outside the gene matches. CDR3 nucleotides: TGTGCCAGCAGCTTAGTCGGACTAGCGGGGGAGACCCAGTACTTC. Its protein is CASSLVGLAGETQYF.

The sample holds a few counts of this clone. The chain recombines TRBV11-3 with TRBJ1-1; maybe TRBD1 (6 bases). The V gene lost 0 bases and the J gene lost 1 base, with 9 bases spanning the gap. There are 15 residues in the CDR3. Per the germline V gene, CDR1 is SGHNT and CDR2 is YENEEA. CDR3 sequence (DNA): TGTGCCAGCAGCTTAGATGGACAGCCGAACACTGAAGCTTTCTTT. Protein product: CASSLDGQPNTEAFF.